The clone carrying this TCR beta chain is a singleton in its sample. The second PCR ran 7 to 11 cycles with a sample-barcoded 5' primer and J-beta primers. From the 5' RACE reads, TCRdb called clonotypes with MiXCR, one entry per CDR3 protein. The data contain approximately 760,000 distinct CDR3 sequences, 20% to 30% of them seen just once; the ten biggest clones take up 9.4%. The sample originates from a study of blood T cells in healthy people across ages. The CDR3 is 14 residues long. V was shortened by 6 bases and J by 7 bases, with 15 bases between the two germline ends. Germline V gene lookup returns CDR1 MNHEY and CDR2 SVGAGI. The same data also contributed to another study, on T cells of mothers and their children.

The sample consisted of blood. The sequence came from a boy younger than 18 in good health. V and J are TRBV6-5 and TRBJ1-4; weak D call: TRBD1 (5 bases). The CDR3 sequence is CASRTGPASEKLFF. CDR3 coding DNA: TGTGCCAGCAGAACGGGACCGGCGAGTGAAAAACTGTTTTTT.